This T cell receptor beta chain was sequenced in a study of blood T cell repertoires in COVID-19. V lost 1 base to trimming and J lost 14 bases; unmatched junction nucleotides: 6. Germline values: CDR1 GTSNPN, CDR2 SVGIG (reference sequence). The CDR3 consists of 11 residues. Clones were sequenced by immunoSEQ multiplex PCR, and TCRdb holds only the in-frame ones, with some missing. The repertoire includes about 400,000 clones, roughly 87% of them detected once, and around 2% sits in the top ten. The chain recombines TRBV30 with TRBJ2-3, with 7 positions matching TRBD2. This clonotype originated in a woman in her thirties or forties with acute COVID-19. The sample was PBMCs or T cells enriched from blood (not recorded which). The DNA for the CDR3 is TGTGCCTGGAGTGGGGGAAGCGGGGCGTATTTT. Translated, it gives CAWSGGSGAYF.